This T cell receptor beta chain originates from a study of shared clonotypes between healthy human individuals (dated by TCRdb to 2018 to 2021). About the full investigation: The cohort included three men and a couple of women between 18 and 49 years of age. Between about 0.9 and 9 billion PBMCs per donor were obtained by leukapheresis. For each donor, CD4 naive and CD4 memory were each given three plates, CD8 naive was given two plates, and CD8 memory was given one plate. To estimate repertoire size and how much clonotype sharing occurs between individuals, the study deeply sequenced the blood TCR repertoires of several healthy adults. Different laboratories and diverse techniques were used to prepare libraries and sequence TCR repertoires, to increase sequencing depth and limit assay-specific biases. Here is what the overall study found, with its caveats: Naive subsets generally had larger estimated clonotype richness than memory subsets did. Sampling was restricted to blood, and TCR repertoires in tissues likely differ from the TCR repertoires found in blood. Even with the large sequencing depth, rarefaction of the sorted-subset datasets indicated that sequencing was incomplete. Pairwise subsampling indicated that sequencing depth was expected to affect the degree of clonotype sharing among donors. Clonotypes shared by all four sorted-subset donors showed higher generation probabilities than non-shared clonotypes. The small number of donors limited the genetic and exposure-history diversity represented. Sharing across a few donors was observed for about 4.8% of naive CD4, over 3% of naive CD8, over 2% of memory CD4, and roughly 0.4% of memory CD8 clonotypes.

TCR CDR3 regions were amplified from genomic DNA by multiplex PCR using the deep immunoSEQ assay. Genomic DNA extracted from each cell subset was distributed evenly over all wells of several immunoSEQ 96-well plates, and each plate served as one replicate. For sorted subsets, around 0.2 ug of genomic DNA, equivalent to around 31,000 T cell genomes, went into each replicate PCR. Purified libraries were measured with a Qubit 3.0 fluorometer, size-checked on a Bioanalyzer 2100, and measured again with the KAPA Library Quantification kit. Every immunoSEQ 96-well plate was sequenced on a separate single-read 150-cycle Illumina NextSeq 550 flow cell. The paper's processing steps were these. Because the immunoSEQ output held only junctional sequences and lacked quality scores, the filtering could not match the filtering applied to full-length reads. To assign V/J genes and CDR3, sequences were annotated against IMGT germline references using PyIR, a Python wrapper for IgBLAST v1.9. Reads were removed for weak V/J assignments (E-value above 1e-6), missing CDR3, stop codons, out-of-frame junctions, or ambiguous translated residues. A V3J clonotype was defined by an identical inferred V gene, J gene, and CDR3 amino acid sequence. Percentage overlap between repertoires was calculated by dividing the number of shared unique clonotypes by the size of the smaller repertoire. Repertoire richness was assessed with RTK rarefaction, the Chao1 estimator, and Recon v2.1 estimates of unobserved clonotypes. Generation probabilities were computed with OLGA for all TCRbeta clonotypes obtained by the gDNA method from several donors. The table was pulled from immuneACCESS by TCRdb, which kept in-frame rearrangements only. Such tables lose some clones; where checked, under half of the loss comes from unresolved V genes, and the rest has no known cause. The V and J calls and clone size are taken from that table; D and trimming were inferred from the DNA. The sample contains roughly 2.4 million clones, about 94% of them found a single time. Of the sample, over 0.1% is held by the ten largest clones.

The donors were healthy, HIV-negative adults with no recently reported acute infections or vaccinations. Only Caucasian adults living in Nashville, Tennessee, USA were represented among the donors. CD4+ T cells were enriched by magnetic negative selection; naive cells were then positively selected on CD45RA, and the negative fraction formed the memory subset. After blood collection by leukapheresis, PBMCs were isolated using Ficoll-Histopaque density gradient centrifugation and then cryopreserved in the vapor phase of liquid nitrogen. Analytical flow cytometry was used to check the purity and quantity of every magnetically sorted T cell population. From each sorted fraction, genomic DNA was isolated and quantified by UV absorbance on a Nanodrop 2000c. The CDR3 sequence holds 16 residues, the cysteine and phenylalanine included. Kept here is only the CDR3 DNA, which spans 48 bases and is read in frame from base 1. The germline V gene (reference sequence) supplies CDR1 LNHDA and CDR2 SQIVND. V is reduced by 3 bases and J by 2 bases, leaving a spacing of 15 bases between them.

Worth noting for this clone: Its antigen remains unidentified. Base qualities are missing; no much larger clone stands one base away.

The chain employs TRBV19 and TRBJ2-3; no D segment can be confidently identified. The sample consisted of naive CD4+ T cells sorted from blood. The sample's cell subset or site label, decoded: CD45RA+ positively selected. The source is a man aged 18 to 30 in good health. The nucleotide sequence is TGTGCCAGTAGTATCGGTGGCAGTCCATACACAGATACGCAGTATTTT. It encodes CASSIGGSPYTDTQYF.